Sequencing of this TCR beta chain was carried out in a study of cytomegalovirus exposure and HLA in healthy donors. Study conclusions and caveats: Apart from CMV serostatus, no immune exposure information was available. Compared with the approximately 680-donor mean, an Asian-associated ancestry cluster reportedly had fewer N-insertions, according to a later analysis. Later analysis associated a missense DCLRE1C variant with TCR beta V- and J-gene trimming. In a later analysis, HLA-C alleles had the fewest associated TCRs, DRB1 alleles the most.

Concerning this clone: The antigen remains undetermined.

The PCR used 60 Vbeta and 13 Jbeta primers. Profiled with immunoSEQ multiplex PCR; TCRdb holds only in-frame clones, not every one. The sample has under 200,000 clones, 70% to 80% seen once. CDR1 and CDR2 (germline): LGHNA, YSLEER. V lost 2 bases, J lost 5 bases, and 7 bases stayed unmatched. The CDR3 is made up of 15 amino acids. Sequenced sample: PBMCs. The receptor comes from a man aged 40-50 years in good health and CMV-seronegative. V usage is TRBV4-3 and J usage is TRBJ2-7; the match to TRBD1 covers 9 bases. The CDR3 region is CASSQQGDRVHEQYF. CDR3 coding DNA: TGCGCCAGCAGCCAACAAGGGGACAGGGTCCACGAGCAGTACTTC.